The rows below give T cell receptor beta chains drawn from one sample of a study of molecular identifiers for immune sequencing clone quantification. TCRdb itself ran the PCR reads through MiXCR, one entry per CDR3 protein. Among 80,000 to 95,000 distinct CDR3 sequences listed, 19% were seen once. Sample: naive CD8+ T cells from blood, with Jurkat cell RNA spiked in. All receptors derive from a human donor in good health. Some libraries in this study had Jurkat cell RNA spiked in. The CDR3 runs from the conserved cysteine through the conserved F or W. A D gene is named only where the DNA matches it firmly. The size entry is marked missing in some rows and otherwise reads once, few, many or a size class.

CDR3aa | CDR3nt | j_gene | abundance | v_gene | d_gene
CASSPTGTEREKLFF | TGTGCCAGCAGCCCAACCGGGACAGAGAGGGAAAAACTGTTTTTT | TRBJ1-4 | many | TRBV7-6 | TRBD1
CASSLVGATNYGYTF | TGTGCCAGCAGCTTAGTCGGCGCTACTAACTATGGCTACACCTTC | TRBJ1-2 | many | TRBV11-2 | .
CASSETSGSFIQYF | TGTGCCAGCAGTGAGACTAGCGGGAGTTTCATTCAGTACTTC | TRBJ2-4 | many | TRBV2 | TRBD2
CATSGGTSNYNEQFF | TGTGCCACCAGCGGGGGGACTAGCAACTACAATGAGCAGTTCTTC | TRBJ2-1 | many | TRBV15 | TRBD2
CAWEDSFNQPQHF | TGTGCCTGGGAGGACAGCTTCAATCAGCCCCAGCATTTT | TRBJ1-5 | many | TRBV30 | .
CATSGTGTDTQYF | TGTGCCACCAGCGGGACAGGGACCGATACGCAGTATTTT | TRBJ2-3 | many | TRBV24-1 | TRBD1
CASSIGQGPNQPQHF | TGTGCCAGTAGTATCGGTCAGGGACCAAATCAGCCCCAGCATTTT | TRBJ1-5 | many | TRBV19 | .
CATRGGTADTQYF | TGTGCCACCCGGGGAGGGACAGCAGATACGCAGTATTTT | TRBJ2-3 | many | TRBV24-1 | .
CACSQGSSGQPQHF | TGCGCCTGCAGCCAAGGTTCCAGTGGTCAGCCCCAGCATTTT | TRBJ1-5 | . | TRBV4-1 | .
CASRFLPGQNYEQYF | TGTGCCAGCAGGTTTTTACCGGGACAGAACTACGAGCAGTACTTC | TRBJ2-7 | many | TRBV2 | TRBD1
CSAGGFVPYEQYF | TGCAGTGCCGGGGGCTTTGTACCCTACGAGCAGTACTTC | TRBJ2-7 | many | TRBV20-1 | .
CAISDGTSSYYEQYF | TGTGCCATCAGTGACGGGACTAGTTCTTATTACGAGCAGTACTTC | TRBJ2-7 | many | TRBV10-3 | TRBD2
CASSEGPGQGRDTDTQYF | TGCGCCAGCAGTGAGGGGCCGGGACAGGGACGGGACACAGATACGCAGTATTTT | TRBJ2-3 | few | TRBV10-2 | TRBD1
CASSEGQTYGQYF | TGCGCCAGCAGTGAGGGACAGACCTACGGGCAGTACTTC | TRBJ2-7 | once | TRBV10-2 | .
CASSKGQGTTGELFF | TGTGCCAGCAGTAAGGGACAGGGGACGACCGGGGAGCTGTTTTTT | TRBJ2-2 | many | TRBV6-5 | TRBD1
CASSPRRDGAYEQYF | TGTGCCAGCAGCCCCCGCCGGGACGGAGCCTACGAGCAGTACTTC | TRBJ2-7 | many | TRBV7-2 | .
CASSMTPGEPAQETQYF | TGTGCCAGCAGCATGACTCCGGGGGAGCCTGCACAAGAGACCCAGTACTTC | TRBJ2-5 | many | TRBV11-2 | .
CPGSARSKKLFF | TGTCCTGGGAGCGCACGGTCCAAAAAACTGTTTTTT | TRBJ1-4 | . | TRBV22-1 | .
CAISEKRNTEAFF | TGTGCCATCAGTGAGAAGAGGAACACTGAAGCTTTCTTT | TRBJ1-1 | many | TRBV10-3 | .
CASSLRGRGEQYF | TGTGCCAGCAGTTTAAGGGGGCGCGGGGAGCAGTACTTC | TRBJ2-7 | once | TRBV27 | TRBD1
CASSRGQGGVYEQYF | TGTGCCAGCAGCCGGGGACAGGGGGGAGTATACGAGCAGTACTTC | TRBJ2-7 | many | TRBV6-5 | TRBD1
CSVRREDTGELFF | TGCAGCGTAAGGAGAGAGGACACCGGGGAGCTGTTTTTT | TRBJ2-2 | many | TRBV29-1 | .
CASSPGAYYSNQPQHF | TGTGCCAGCAGCCCCGGGGCCTACTATAGCAATCAGCCCCAGCATTTT | TRBJ1-5 | many | TRBV7-2 | .
CASSFVDTPGSGANVLTF | TGTGCCAGCAGTTTTGTGGACACACCAGGCTCTGGGGCCAACGTCCTGACTTTC | TRBJ2-6 | many | TRBV12-3/TRBV12-4 | .
CASSLIKSPGQGTHEQYF | TGTGCCAGCAGTCTCATCAAGTCCCCGGGACAGGGAACCCACGAGCAGTACTTC | TRBJ2-7 | many | TRBV2 | TRBD1
CASSLALGANTEAFF | TGTGCCAGCAGCTTAGCGCTGGGGGCGAACACTGAAGCTTTCTTT | TRBJ1-1 | many | TRBV7-9 | .
CASSQVVGTVLNQPQHF | TGTGCCAGCAGCCAGGTAGTCGGGACAGTGTTAAATCAGCCCCAGCATTTT | TRBJ1-5 | many | TRBV5-5 | TRBD1
CASSPPRGVNTEAFF | TGTGCCAGCTCACCACCCAGGGGGGTGAACACTGAAGCTTTCTTT | TRBJ1-1 | many | TRBV18 | TRBD1
CASSQVVVEDTEAFF | TGCGCCAGCAGCCAAGTGGTGGTGGAGGACACTGAAGCTTTCTTT | TRBJ1-1 | many | TRBV4-1 | .
CATSRDTGYAEAFF | TGTGCCACCAGCAGAGATACAGGGTACGCTGAAGCTTTCTTT | TRBJ1-1 | many | TRBV15 | .
CASSPTSGGGDTQYF | TGTGCCAGCAGCCCGACTTCTGGGGGAGGAGATACGCAGTATTTT | TRBJ2-3 | . | TRBV7-3 | .
CASSGRTGGMNTEAFF | TGTGCCAGCAGCGGAAGGACAGGGGGCATGAACACTGAAGCTTTCTTT | TRBJ1-1 | many | TRBV5-6 | TRBD1
CASSLEQAAGYGYTF | TGTGCCAGCAGCCTAGAACAGGCGGCTGGCTATGGCTACACCTTC | TRBJ1-2 | many | TRBV4-2 | .
CASTPLLAGTNEQFF | TGTGCCAGTACTCCGTTACTAGCGGGGACCAATGAGCAGTTCTTC | TRBJ2-1 | many | TRBV19 | TRBD2
CASLRPGRWYEQYF | TGTGCCAGCCTCCGGCCCGGGAGGTGGTACGAGCAGTACTTC | TRBJ2-7 | many | TRBV6-2/TRBV6-3 | TRBD2
CASEDYPGETQYF | TGTGCCTCGGAGGACTATCCCGGGGAGACCCAGTACTTC | TRBJ2-5 | many | TRBV30 | .
CASSSTGYGNEQFF | TGCGCCAGCAGCTCGACAGGGTATGGCAATGAGCAGTTCTTC | TRBJ2-1 | many | TRBV5-1 | TRBD1
CASSPSRGQGARTEAFF | TGTGCCAGCAGCCCATCCCGCGGACAGGGGGCGCGCACTGAAGCTTTCTTT | TRBJ1-1 | . | TRBV7-9 | TRBD1
CASSLFPGLNEKLFF | TGTGCCAGCAGTTTATTCCCCGGTCTTAATGAAAAACTGTTTTTT | TRBJ1-4 | many | TRBV27 | .
CSAAGQPYNEQFF | TGCAGCGCCGCGGGACAGCCGTACAATGAGCAGTTCTTC | TRBJ2-1 | many | TRBV29-1 | .
CASSGGSSPLHF | TGCGCCAGCAGCGGGGGGAGTTCACCCCTCCACTTT | TRBJ1-6 | many | TRBV5-1 | .
CSARDQASSYIEQFF | TGCAGTGCTAGAGATCAGGCTAGCAGCTACATTGAGCAGTTCTTC | TRBJ2-1 | . | TRBV20-1 | .
CASSQVGESTDTQYF | TGCGCCAGCAGCCAAGTCGGGGAGTCTACAGATACGCAGTATTTT | TRBJ2-3 | many | TRBV4-1 | .
CASSVGDTPLHF | TGTGCCAGCAGCGTAGGGGACACACCCCTCCACTTT | TRBJ1-6 | many | TRBV9 | .
CSAADRADNEQFF | TGCAGCGCTGCGGACAGGGCCGACAATGAGCAGTTCTTC | TRBJ2-1 | many | TRBV29-1 | TRBD1
CASSQVSRDYAFF | TGCGCCAGCAGCCAAGTAAGCCGGGACTACGCTTTCTTT | TRBJ1-1 | . | TRBV4-1 | .
CASGETGARDTEAFF | TGTGCCAGCGGGGAGACAGGGGCGCGGGATACTGAAGCTTTCTTT | TRBJ1-1 | many | TRBV6-1 | TRBD1
CASSHTDEQFF | TGTGCCAGTAGCCATACGGATGAGCAGTTCTTC | TRBJ2-1 | many | TRBV19 | .
CSVEVPPDGKSSYEQYF | TGCAGCGTTGAAGTTCCCCCGGACGGGAAATCCTCCTACGAGCAGTACTTC | TRBJ2-7 | many | TRBV29-1 | .
CASSLLGQGTAGDTEAFF | TGTGCCAGCAGTTTACTGGGACAGGGGACAGCGGGGGACACTGAAGCTTTCTTT | TRBJ1-1 | many | TRBV28 | TRBD1
CASSFSPTGRYTF | TGTGCCAGCAGTTTTAGTCCCACAGGCCGCTACACCTTC | TRBJ1-2 | many | TRBV12-3/TRBV12-4 | .
CASSLYGQGAGWDTEAFF | TGTGCCAGCAGCTTATACGGACAGGGGGCCGGGTGGGACACTGAAGCTTTCTTT | TRBJ1-1 | many | TRBV7-2 | TRBD1
CASSQEKSYGYTF | TGCGCCAGCAGCCAAGAGAAGTCCTATGGCTACACCTTC | TRBJ1-2 | many | TRBV4-1 | .
CASSQGPGLAGAGELFF | TGCGCCAGCAGCCAAGGTCCGGGACTAGCAGGCGCCGGGGAGCTGTTTTTT | TRBJ2-2 | many | TRBV4-3 | TRBD2
CSARRSSGSYNEQFF | TGCAGTGCTAGGCGCTCTAGCGGGAGTTATAATGAGCAGTTCTTC | TRBJ2-1 | many | TRBV20-1 | TRBD2
CSAMSHLPLYNEQFF | TGCAGTGCTATGAGCCATCTTCCTCTTTACAATGAGCAGTTCTTC | TRBJ2-1 | . | TRBV20-1 | .
CASSYSRQGVSGELFF | TGTGCCAGCAGTTACTCCAGACAGGGGGTTTCCGGGGAGCTGTTTTTT | TRBJ2-2 | many | TRBV6-6 | TRBD1
CSARSKSGTRSPGELFF | TGCAGTGCTAGATCCAAATCCGGGACTAGAAGTCCCGGGGAGCTGTTTTTT | TRBJ2-2 | many | TRBV20-1 | TRBD2
CASTSTGTAFF | TGTGCCAGCACCTCGACAGGGACGGCTTTCTTT | TRBJ1-1 | many | TRBV12-3/TRBV12-4 | TRBD1